This T cell receptor (beta chain) was recorded in a study of T-cell memory formation after mild COVID-19. Study context: Clusters were largely donor specific.

After 5'RACE with constant-segment primers, TCR alpha and TCR beta cDNA libraries carrying sample barcodes and UMIs were obtained. TCRdb passed the 5' RACE reads through MiXCR, listing each CDR3 protein once. This sample has 210,000 or so distinct CDR3 sequences, with 8% to 11% found just once. Study-wide results and limits: Some SARS-CoV-2-responding clones were already detected in memory before infection.

Turning to this clonotype: Its antigen is unidentified.

The CDR3 has 14 amino acids. The V and J ends lost 5 bases and 7 bases respectively, with 15 bases between them. The V gene's germline CDR1 is SGHTA and CDR2 FQGNSA. Sequencing was done on a sample of PBMCs or a T cell subset sorted from them (not recorded which). This chain uses TRBV7-2 with TRBJ2-4; D gene ambiguous. This clonotype was sampled from a man younger than 30 who had mild COVID-19 (a few samples of this study predate the infection). Cell type and time point are not known. The CDR3 nucleotides are TGTGCCAGCAGCCCGCGACTGGGATTGAACATTCAGTACTTC. Translated, it gives CASSPRLGLNIQYF.